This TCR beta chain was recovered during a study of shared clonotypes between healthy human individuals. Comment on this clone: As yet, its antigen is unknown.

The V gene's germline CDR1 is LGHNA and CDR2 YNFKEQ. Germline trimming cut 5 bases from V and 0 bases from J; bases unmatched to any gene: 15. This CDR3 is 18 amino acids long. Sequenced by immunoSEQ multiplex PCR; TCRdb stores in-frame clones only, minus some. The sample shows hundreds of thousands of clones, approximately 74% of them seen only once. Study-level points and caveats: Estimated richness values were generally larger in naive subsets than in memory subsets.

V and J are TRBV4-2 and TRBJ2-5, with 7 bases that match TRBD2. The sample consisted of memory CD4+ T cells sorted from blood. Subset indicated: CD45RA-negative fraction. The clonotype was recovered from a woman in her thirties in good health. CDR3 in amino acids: CASSKSGVRILYQETQYF. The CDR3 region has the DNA TGTGCCAGCAGCAAAAGCGGGGTACGGATCTTGTACCAAGAGACCCAGTACTTC.